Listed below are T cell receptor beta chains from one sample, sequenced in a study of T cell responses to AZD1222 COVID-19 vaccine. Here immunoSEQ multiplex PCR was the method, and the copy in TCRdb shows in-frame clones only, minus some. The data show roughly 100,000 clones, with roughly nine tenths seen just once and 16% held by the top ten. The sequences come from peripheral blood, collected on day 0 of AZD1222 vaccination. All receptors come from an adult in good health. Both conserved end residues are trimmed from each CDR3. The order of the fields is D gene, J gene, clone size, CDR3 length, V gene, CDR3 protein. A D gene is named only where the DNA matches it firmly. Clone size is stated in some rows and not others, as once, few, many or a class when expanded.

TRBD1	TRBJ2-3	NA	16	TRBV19	ASSVGQGSGPSTDTQY
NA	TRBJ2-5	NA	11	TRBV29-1	SVDFQNQETQY
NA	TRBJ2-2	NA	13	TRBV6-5	ASTLVDGNTGELF
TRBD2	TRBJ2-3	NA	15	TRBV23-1	ASSHSQGAGWEDTQY
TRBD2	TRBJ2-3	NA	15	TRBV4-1	ASSRRLAGGDTDTQY
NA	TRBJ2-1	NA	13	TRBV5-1	ASSPTGSFPNEQF
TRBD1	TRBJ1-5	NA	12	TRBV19	ASSTDRGNQPQH
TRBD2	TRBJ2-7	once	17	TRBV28	ASRSGAGTSGKYSYEQY
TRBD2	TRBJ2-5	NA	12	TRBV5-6	ASSLPGRGETQY
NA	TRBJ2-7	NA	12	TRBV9	ASSVGPFAYEQY
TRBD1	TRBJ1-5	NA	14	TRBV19	ASSIRRGQGNQPQH
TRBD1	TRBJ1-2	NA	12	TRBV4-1	ASTPGTGRSSYT
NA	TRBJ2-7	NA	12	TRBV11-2	ASSLFGSSYEQY